A single sample gave rise to the 3 T cell receptor beta chains below, sequenced in a study of blood T cell repertoires in COVID-19. Profiling relied on immunoSEQ multiplex PCR, and the TCRdb table lists in-frame clones only, not all of them. The data contain about 120,000 clones, around 89% of them seen just once; the ten biggest clones take up about 20%. The material sequenced was peripheral blood. Receptors originate from a human donor with acute or convalescent COVID-19. The donor label of this sample is uncertain.

This chain uses TRBV5-1 with TRBJ1-1, with 8 bases aligning to TRBD1. J lost 8 bases, V lost 0 bases, and 3 bases had no gene match. The CDR3 has 13 residues. Germline CDR1 and CDR2: SGHRS and YFSETQ. DNA for the CDR3: TGCGCCAGCAGCTTGGTGACAGGGGTCGAAGCTTTCTTT. Protein product: CASSLVTGVEAFF. Drawing the rest from reference TRBV5-1 and TRBJ1-1, the complete variable domain is KAGVTQTPRYLIKTRGQQVTLSCSPISGHRSVSWYQQTPGQGLQFLFEYFSETQRNKGNFPGRFSGRQFSNSRSEMNVSTLELGDSALYLCASSLVTGVEAFFGQGTRLTVV.

The chain uses TRBV4-2 and TRBJ2-7; a possible D gene is TRBD1 (6 bases). The germline V gene has CDR1 LGHNA and CDR2 YNFKEQ. Trimming stripped 0 bases from V and 4 bases from J, with 7 bases between. There are 13 residues in the CDR3. As DNA, the CDR3 is TGTGCCAGCAGCCAAGAACAGGGTTACGAGCAGTACTTC. It specifies CASSQEQGYEQYF.

The chain recombines TRBV4-1 with TRBJ1-2, with D unclear. V gave up 1 base and J gave up 2 bases, with 14 bases separating them. Looked up from germline, CDR1 is MGHRA and CDR2 is YSYEKL. The CDR3 is 16 amino acids. The CDR3 reads CASSQGLLTGNYGYTF. The CDR3, as DNA: TGCGCCAGCAGCCAAGGTCTCCTTACGGGAAACTATGGCTACACCTTC.